This TCR beta chain appears in the sequencing data of a study of blood T cell repertoires in COVID-19. Study background: Some COVID-19 samples were acute and others convalescent; all came from the United States, Italy and Spain. Sources were T cells, B-cell-depleted T cells, or PBMCs; the material itself was cDNA or gDNA.

A single count supports this clone. The V and J ends lost 3 bases and 4 bases, in that order; junction bases with no gene match: 3. Per germline, CDR1 LNHDA and CDR2 SQIVND (reference sequence). There are 14 residues in the CDR3. Per the authors' pipeline: Reference gene primer amplification gave estimated nucleated cell counts. Only in-frame clones appear in the TCRdb table, and some are missing; sequencing was by immunoSEQ multiplex PCR. That table is the source of V, J and clone size, and D and trimming were worked out from the DNA. The table has under 300,000 clones, roughly nine tenths seen once.

The sequencing sample was made of peripheral blood. The receptor's source is a man between 60 and 75 years old with acute or convalescent COVID-19. The rearrangement links TRBV19 to TRBJ2-3, with 8 bases matching TRBD2. As DNA, the CDR3 is TGTGCCAGTAGTATCGGGACTAGTCCAGATACGCAGTATTTT. Its translation is CASSIGTSPDTQYF.